The source of this T cell receptor (beta chain) is a study of T cells in Graves' hyperthyroidism and ophthalmopathy. RNA transcripts yielded amplified TCR beta CDR3 regions. The TCR CDR3 was amplified in a first-round RT-PCR using the HTBI primer set. TCRdb analysed the multiplex PCR reads with MiXCR anew, one entry per CDR3 protein. The table shows fewer than 550,000 distinct CDR3 sequences, with roughly 25% occurring only once. J gave up 3 bases and V 5 bases, and 4 bases lay outside the gene matches. Germline V gene data show CDR1 as DFQATT and CDR2 as SNEGSKA (reference sequence). The CDR3 length is 13 residues. Diagnostic assessment was based on clinical symptoms, serum thyroxine and TRAb, thyroid ultrasound and orbital computed tomography. This clonotype was counted ten times or more. What it binds is not known. Study-wide findings and caveats: Most thyroid clonotypes with frequency above 0.001 were detected in blood.

This chain joins TRBV20-1 and TRBJ2-7, with TRBD1 identical over 10 bases. This receptor was obtained from a woman aged 30 to 39 with Graves' ophthalmopathy. The sample comprised blood. The CDR3 DNA is TGCAGTGCTGGGACAGGGGAGAACTACGAGCAGTACTTC. Amino acid sequence: CSAGTGENYEQYF.